This TCR beta chain was retrieved from a study of identifying expanded T cells in peripheral blood. General study points: Over about two and four weeks, about 16 and 20 clones changed, versus around 1.1 between replicates.

The assay was immunoSEQ multiplex PCR, and TCRdb's table has in-frame clones only and misses some. The repertoire has approximately 100,000 clones, about 87% of them found once; the top ten carry under 9%. V gave up 3 bases and J gave up 1 base, with 7 bases separating them. This CDR3 is built from 13 residues. CDR1 is SGDLS and CDR2 is YYNGEE in the germline V gene. This clone was detected once. Its antigen is not known. The chain has TRBV9 and TRBJ1-1; D gene ambiguous. The origin of this receptor is a person aged 18 to 70 in good health. The sequenced sample consisted of blood. The CDR3 DNA is TGTGCCAGCAGCGACCTGGGGAACACTGAAGCTTTCTTT. It codes for CASSDLGNTEAFF.